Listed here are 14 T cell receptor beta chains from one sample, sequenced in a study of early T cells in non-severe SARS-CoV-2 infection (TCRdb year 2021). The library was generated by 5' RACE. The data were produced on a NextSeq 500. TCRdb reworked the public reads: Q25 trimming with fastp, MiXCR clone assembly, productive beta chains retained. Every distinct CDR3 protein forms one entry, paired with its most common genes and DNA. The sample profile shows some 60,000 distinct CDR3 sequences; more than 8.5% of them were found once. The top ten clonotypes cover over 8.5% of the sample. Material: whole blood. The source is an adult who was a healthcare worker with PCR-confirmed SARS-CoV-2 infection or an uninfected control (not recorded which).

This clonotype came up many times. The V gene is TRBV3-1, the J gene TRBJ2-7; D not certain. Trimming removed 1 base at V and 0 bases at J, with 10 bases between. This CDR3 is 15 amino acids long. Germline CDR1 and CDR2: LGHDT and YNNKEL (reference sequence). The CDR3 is CASSQGPASSYEQYF. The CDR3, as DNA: TGTGCCAGCAGCCAAGGCCCAGCGAGCTCCTACGAGCAGTACTTC.

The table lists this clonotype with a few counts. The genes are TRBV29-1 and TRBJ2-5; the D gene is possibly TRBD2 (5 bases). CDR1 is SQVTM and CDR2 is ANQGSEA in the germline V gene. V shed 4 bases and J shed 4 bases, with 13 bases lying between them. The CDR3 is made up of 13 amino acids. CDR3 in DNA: TGCAGCGTTGTCTACCGGGGTCGAGAGACCCAGTACTTC. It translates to CSVVYRGRETQYF.

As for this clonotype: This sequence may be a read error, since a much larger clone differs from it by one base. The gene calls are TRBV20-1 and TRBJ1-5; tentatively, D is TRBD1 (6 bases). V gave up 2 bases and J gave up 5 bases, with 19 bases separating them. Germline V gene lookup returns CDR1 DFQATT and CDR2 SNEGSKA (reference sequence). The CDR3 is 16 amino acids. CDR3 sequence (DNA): TGCAGTGCTAGAAGGCGGGGGGGCGGAGGCGATCAGCCCCAGCATTTT. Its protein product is CSARRRGGGGDQPQHF.

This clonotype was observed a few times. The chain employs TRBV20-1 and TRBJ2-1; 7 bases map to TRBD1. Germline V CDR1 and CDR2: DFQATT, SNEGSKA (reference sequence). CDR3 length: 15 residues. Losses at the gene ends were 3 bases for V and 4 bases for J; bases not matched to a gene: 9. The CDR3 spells CSARPFGQAYNEQFF. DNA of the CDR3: TGCAGTGCTAGGCCCTTCGGACAGGCATACAATGAGCAGTTCTTC.

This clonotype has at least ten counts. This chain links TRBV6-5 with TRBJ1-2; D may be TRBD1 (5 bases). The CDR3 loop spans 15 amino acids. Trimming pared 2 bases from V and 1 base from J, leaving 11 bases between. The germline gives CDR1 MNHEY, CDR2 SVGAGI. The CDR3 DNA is TGTGCCAGCAGTTACCTTGACAGTATTAACTATGGCTACACCTTC. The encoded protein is CASSYLDSINYGYTF.

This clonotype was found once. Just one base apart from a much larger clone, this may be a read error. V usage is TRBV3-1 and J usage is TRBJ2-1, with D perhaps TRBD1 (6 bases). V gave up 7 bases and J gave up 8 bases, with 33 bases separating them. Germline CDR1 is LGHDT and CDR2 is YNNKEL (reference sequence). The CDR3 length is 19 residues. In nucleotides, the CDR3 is TGTGCCAGCATCCAGGGTGGGAGACCTTGGCTTCCAGGGGTCCATGAGCAGTTCTTC. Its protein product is CASIQGGRPWLPGVHEQFF.

CDR3 bases: TGTGCCAGCAGCAACCTGGGTTCACCCCTCCACTTT. This translates into CASSNLGSPLHF. V gene TRBV7-3 combines with J gene TRBJ1-6, with no clear D. Trimming shortened V by 5 bases and J by 9 bases, and 8 bases separated the two germline ends. The CDR3 length is 12 residues. Germline-derived CDR1 and CDR2 are SGHTA and FQGTGA.

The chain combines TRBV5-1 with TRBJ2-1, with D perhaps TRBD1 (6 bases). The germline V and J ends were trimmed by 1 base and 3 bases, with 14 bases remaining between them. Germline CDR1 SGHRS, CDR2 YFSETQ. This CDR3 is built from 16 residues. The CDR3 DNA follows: TGCGCCAGCAGCTTGCAGTCGGACAGACTCTACAATGAGCAGTTCTTC. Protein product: CASSLQSDRLYNEQFF.

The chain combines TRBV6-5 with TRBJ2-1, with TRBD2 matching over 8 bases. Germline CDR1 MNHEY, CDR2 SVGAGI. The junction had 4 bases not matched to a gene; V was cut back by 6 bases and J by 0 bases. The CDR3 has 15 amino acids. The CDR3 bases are TGTGCCAGCAGGATGAGCGGGAGCTCCTACAATGAGCAGTTCTTC. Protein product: CASRMSGSSYNEQFF.

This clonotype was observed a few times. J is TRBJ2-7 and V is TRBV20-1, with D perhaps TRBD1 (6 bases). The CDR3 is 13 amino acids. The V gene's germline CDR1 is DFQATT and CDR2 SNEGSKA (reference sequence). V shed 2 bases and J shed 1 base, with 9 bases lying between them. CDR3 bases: TGCAGTGCTAGACTCGACAGGTCCTACGAGCAGTACTTC. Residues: CSARLDRSYEQYF.

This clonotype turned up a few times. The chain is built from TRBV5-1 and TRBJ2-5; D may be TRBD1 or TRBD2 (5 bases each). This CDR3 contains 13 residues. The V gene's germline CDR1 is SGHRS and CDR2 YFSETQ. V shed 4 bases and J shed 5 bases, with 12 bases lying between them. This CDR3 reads CASSPGPWETQYF. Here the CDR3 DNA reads TGCGCCAGCAGCCCGGGGCCCTGGGAGACCCAGTACTTC.

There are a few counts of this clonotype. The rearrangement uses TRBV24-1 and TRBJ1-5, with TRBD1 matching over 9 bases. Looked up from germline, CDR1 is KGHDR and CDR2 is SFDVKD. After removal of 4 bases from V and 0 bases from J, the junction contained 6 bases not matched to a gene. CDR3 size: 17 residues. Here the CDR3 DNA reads TGTGCCACCAGTGAAACCGGGACAGGGTATAGCAATCAGCCCCAGCATTTT. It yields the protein CATSETGTGYSNQPQHF.

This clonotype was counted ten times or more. CDR3: CASSQATGLAGEIGELFF. In nucleotides, the CDR3 is TGTGCCAGCAGCCAAGCCACGGGACTAGCGGGAGAGATCGGGGAGCTGTTTTTT. The rearrangement links TRBV3-1 to TRBJ2-2; 14 bases are shared with TRBD2. Germline V gene data show CDR1 as LGHDT and CDR2 as YNNKEL (reference sequence). The V and J ends lost 1 base and 7 bases, in that order; junction bases with no gene match: 8. The CDR3 is made up of 18 amino acids.

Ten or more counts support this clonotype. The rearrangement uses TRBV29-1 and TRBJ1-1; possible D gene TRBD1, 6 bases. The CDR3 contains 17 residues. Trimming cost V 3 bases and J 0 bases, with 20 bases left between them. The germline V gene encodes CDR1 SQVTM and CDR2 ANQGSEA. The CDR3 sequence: CSVDRRGRSYMNTEAFF. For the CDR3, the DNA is TGCAGCGTTGACCGCAGGGGCCGTAGTTACATGAACACTGAAGCTTTCTTT.